This T cell receptor (beta chain) comes out of a study of T cell changes during pregnancy in multiple sclerosis. This clone occurred once. Only in-frame clones appear in the TCRdb table, and some are missing; sequencing was by immunoSEQ multiplex PCR. The table lists roughly 69,000 clones, around 90% of them singletons. V shed 3 bases and J shed 9 bases, with 27 bases lying between them. The CDR3 consists of 18 residues. Germline CDR1 is WNHNN and CDR2 is SYGVQD (reference sequence). The clonotype originates from a female donor with multiple sclerosis, enrolled in a pregnancy study. The V gene is TRBV10-1, the J gene TRBJ1-5, with TRBD1 as a possible D gene (5 bases). This specimen was peripheral blood, taken after pregnancy. The CDR3 loop is CASSDLLGDCWRMGPQHF. The DNA of the CDR3 is TGCGCCAGCAGTGATCTTCTGGGGGACTGTTGGCGAATGGGGCCCCAGCATTTT.